These T cell receptor beta chains were read from a single sample in a study of blood T cell repertoires in COVID-19. Here immunoSEQ multiplex PCR was the method, and the copy in TCRdb shows in-frame clones only, minus some. Among about 350,000 clones listed, around nine tenths were seen once. Sequencing was carried out using PBMCs or T cells enriched from blood (not recorded which). The receptors stem from a woman aged 30 to 39 who had been exposed to COVID-19. The CDR3 runs from the conserved cysteine through the conserved F or W. Each record gives: D gene, V gene, CDR3 length, clone size, J gene, CDR3 DNA, CDR3 protein. A D gene is named only where the DNA matches it firmly. The listing skips clone size in some rows; elsewhere it reads once, few, many or a size class.

d_call: NA
v_call: TRBV18
cdr3_length: 16
clone_size: NA
j_call: TRBJ2-3
cdr3_nt: TGTGCCAGCTCACCGAGCCTAATTTTCCGCACAGATACGCAGTATTTT
cdr3_aa: CASSPSLIFRTDTQYF

d_call: NA
v_call: TRBV28
cdr3_length: 11
clone_size: once
j_call: TRBJ2-7
cdr3_nt: TGTGCCAGCAGTCAGTACTACGAGCAGTACTTC
cdr3_aa: CASSQYYEQYF

d_call: TRBD1
v_call: TRBV28
cdr3_length: 17
clone_size: NA
j_call: TRBJ1-5
cdr3_nt: TGTGCCAGCAGCCCACCCGGGACAGGGTTTAGCAATCAGCCCCAGCATTTT
cdr3_aa: CASSPPGTGFSNQPQHF

d_call: NA
v_call: TRBV30
cdr3_length: 14
clone_size: NA
j_call: TRBJ1-4
cdr3_nt: TGTGCCTGGAGTGCCCCCGGGAGGAACGAGGGACTGTTTTTT
cdr3_aa: CAWSAPGRNEGLFF

d_call: TRBD1
v_call: TRBV5-6
cdr3_length: 16
clone_size: once
j_call: TRBJ2-1
cdr3_nt: TGTGCCAGCAGCGGGGGGAGGGACAGGGTGGCTTCTGAGCAGTTCTTC
cdr3_aa: CASSGGRDRVASEQFF

d_call: NA
v_call: TRBV27
cdr3_length: 13
clone_size: NA
j_call: TRBJ1-2
cdr3_nt: TGTGCCAGCGGAGAGGCCTCTAACTATGGCTACACCTTC
cdr3_aa: CASGEASNYGYTF

d_call: NA
v_call: TRBV27
cdr3_length: 16
clone_size: NA
j_call: TRBJ1-4
cdr3_nt: TGTGCCAGCAGTTCACGCTCGGTCTGGGGCAGTGTAAAACTGTTTTTT
cdr3_aa: CASSSRSVWGSVKLFF

d_call: TRBD2
v_call: TRBV19
cdr3_length: 17
clone_size: NA
j_call: TRBJ2-7
cdr3_nt: TGTGCCAGTAGCCATATCAGCGGGAGTCTCTCCCCCTACGAGCAGTACTTC
cdr3_aa: CASSHISGSLSPYEQYF

d_call: NA
v_call: TRBV28
cdr3_length: 14
clone_size: NA
j_call: TRBJ1-5
cdr3_nt: TGTGCCAGCAGTTACCAGGGGTGGACTCAGCCCCAGCATTTT
cdr3_aa: CASSYQGWTQPQHF

d_call: NA
v_call: TRBV7-9
cdr3_length: 13
clone_size: NA
j_call: TRBJ1-2
cdr3_nt: TGTGCCAGCAGCCAACAGGTTGACTATGGCTACACCTTC
cdr3_aa: CASSQQVDYGYTF

d_call: NA
v_call: TRBV21-1
cdr3_length: 16
clone_size: NA
j_call: TRBJ2-7
cdr3_nt: TGTGCCAGCAGCAAGGACTCCGACTCCGAACGCTACGAGCAGTACTTC
cdr3_aa: CASSKDSDSERYEQYF

d_call: TRBD2
v_call: TRBV27
cdr3_length: 16
clone_size: NA
j_call: TRBJ2-3
cdr3_nt: TGTGCCAGCAGTTTATGGGGCGGGAGGGCCCCAGATACGCAGTATTTT
cdr3_aa: CASSLWGGRAPDTQYF

d_call: NA
v_call: TRBV27
cdr3_length: 14
clone_size: NA
j_call: TRBJ2-7
cdr3_nt: TGTGCCAGCAGTATCACAGGGGGGGCCTACGAGCAGTACTTC
cdr3_aa: CASSITGGAYEQYF

d_call: TRBD1
v_call: TRBV12-5
cdr3_length: 16
clone_size: NA
j_call: TRBJ1-5
cdr3_nt: TGTGCTAGTGCGCAAGTCTCGGGACAGTCAAATCAGCCCCAGCATTTT
cdr3_aa: CASAQVSGQSNQPQHF

d_call: NA
v_call: TRBV28
cdr3_length: 12
clone_size: NA
j_call: TRBJ1-2
cdr3_nt: TGTGCCAGCAGTTCCTATATGGATGGCTACACCTTC
cdr3_aa: CASSSYMDGYTF

d_call: TRBD2
v_call: TRBV10-1
cdr3_length: 16
clone_size: NA
j_call: TRBJ2-1
cdr3_nt: TGCGCCAGCAGTGATCCGGGACTAGCGGAATACAATGAGCAGTTCTTC
cdr3_aa: CASSDPGLAEYNEQFF

d_call: NA
v_call: TRBV21-1
cdr3_length: 15
clone_size: NA
j_call: TRBJ1-5
cdr3_nt: TGTGCCAGCAGCCCCTGGACAGGCGGGCATCAGCCCCAGCATTTT
cdr3_aa: CASSPWTGGHQPQHF

d_call: NA
v_call: TRBV14
cdr3_length: 19
clone_size: NA
j_call: TRBJ1-2
cdr3_nt: TGTGCCAGCAGCGGCAACATTGGGGCAGAAACCAGACCTAACTATGGCTACACCTTC
cdr3_aa: CASSGNIGAETRPNYGYTF

d_call: TRBD1
v_call: TRBV7-9
cdr3_length: 17
clone_size: once
j_call: TRBJ2-5
cdr3_nt: TGTGCCAGCAGCTTCCCCGGGACAGGGGCCCACCAAGAGACCCAGTACTTC
cdr3_aa: CASSFPGTGAHQETQYF

d_call: TRBD1
v_call: TRBV28
cdr3_length: 15
clone_size: NA
j_call: TRBJ1-2
cdr3_nt: TGTGCCAGCAGTCAACCCGGGACAGGGAACTATGGCTACACCTTC
cdr3_aa: CASSQPGTGNYGYTF

d_call: TRBD2
v_call: TRBV5-1
cdr3_length: 13
clone_size: NA
j_call: TRBJ2-7
cdr3_nt: TGCGCCAGCAGCTCGGGACTAGCTCGGGAGCAGTACTTC
cdr3_aa: CASSSGLAREQYF

d_call: TRBD2
v_call: TRBV10-3
cdr3_length: 14
clone_size: NA
j_call: TRBJ2-3
cdr3_nt: TGTGCCATCACGGCGGGAGGGGGGTCAGATACGCAGTATTTT
cdr3_aa: CAITAGGGSDTQYF